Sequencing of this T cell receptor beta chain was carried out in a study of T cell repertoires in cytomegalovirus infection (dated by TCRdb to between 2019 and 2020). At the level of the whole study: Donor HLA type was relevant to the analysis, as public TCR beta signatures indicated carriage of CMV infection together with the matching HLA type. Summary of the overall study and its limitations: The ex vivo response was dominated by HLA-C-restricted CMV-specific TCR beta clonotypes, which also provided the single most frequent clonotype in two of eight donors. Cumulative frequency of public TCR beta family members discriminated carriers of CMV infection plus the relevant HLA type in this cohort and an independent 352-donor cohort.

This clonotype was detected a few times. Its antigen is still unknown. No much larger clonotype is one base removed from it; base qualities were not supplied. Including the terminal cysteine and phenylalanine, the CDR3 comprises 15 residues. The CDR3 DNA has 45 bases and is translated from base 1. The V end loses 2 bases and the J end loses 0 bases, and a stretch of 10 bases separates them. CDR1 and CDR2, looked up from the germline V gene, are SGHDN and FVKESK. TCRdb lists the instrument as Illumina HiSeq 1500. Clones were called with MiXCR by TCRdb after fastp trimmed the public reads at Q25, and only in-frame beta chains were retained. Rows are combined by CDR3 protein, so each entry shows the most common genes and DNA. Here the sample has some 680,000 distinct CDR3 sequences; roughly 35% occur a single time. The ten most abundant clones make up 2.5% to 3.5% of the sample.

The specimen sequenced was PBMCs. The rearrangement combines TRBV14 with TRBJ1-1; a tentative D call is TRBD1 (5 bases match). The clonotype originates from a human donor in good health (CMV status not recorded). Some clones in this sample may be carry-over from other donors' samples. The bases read TGTGCCAGCAGCCAACTGGGACTGCTGAACACTGAAGCTTTCTTT. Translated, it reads CASSQLGLLNTEAFF.